This TCR beta chain was retrieved from a study of CD8 T cells in Susac syndrome. CD8+ and CD4+ T cells from blood underwent TCR beta sequencing, which was carried out in a high-throughput format. TEMRA cells underwent FACS enrichment and CD8+ and CD4+ T cells underwent negative isolation. Study conclusions and caveats: As acknowledged by the study, its TCR sequencing and HLA analysis included a relatively small number of individuals.

With respect to this clonotype: The antigen is unknown.

An amount of RNA that ranged from roughly 0.45 to 1 ug was reverse transcribed with random hexamers. TCR beta CDR3 was amplified by immunoSEQ covering 54 Vbeta and 13 Jbeta. TCRdb passed the immunoSEQ multiplex PCR reads through MiXCR, listing each CDR3 protein once. The sample consists of about 250,000 distinct CDR3 sequences, around 95% of them appearing once. The V gene lost 2 bases and the J gene lost 5 bases, with 15 bases spanning the gap. This CDR3 contains 16 residues. Germline V lookup: CDR1 MRHNA, CDR2 SNTAGT. Sequenced sample: CD4+ T cells from PBMCs. The J gene is TRBJ1-4, the V gene TRBV6-4; possible D gene TRBD1, 5 bases. The source of this sequence is a human donor with multiple sclerosis. The CDR3 here is CASSDNLRQHNEKLFF. The CDR3 region has the DNA TGTGCCAGCAGTGACAATCTGCGACAGCACAATGAAAAACTGTTTTTT.